These 22 T cell receptor beta chains came from one sample sequenced in a study of blood T cell repertoires in COVID-19 (dated by TCRdb to the early 2020s). The receptor library was made with the immunoSEQ multiplex PCR assay. Here the immuneACCESS table is served through TCRdb, limited to in-frame sequences with V and J called. Missing clones are a known gap in these copies; in checked studies unresolved V genes cover under half, and the rest lacks a known reason. The sample records fewer than 30,000 clones, 70% to 90% of which are singletons. The top ten clones comprise around 30% of the sample. Sequenced: peripheral blood. The receptors stem from an elderly woman with COVID-19, enrolled during active disease.

The chain has TRBV18 and TRBJ1-3; weak D call: TRBD1 (5 bases). The CDR3 extends over 16 amino acids. Trimming cost V 3 bases and J 6 bases, with 18 bases left between them. From germline, CDR1 is KGHSH and CDR2 LQKENI. The CDR3 region is CASSPNSGTDKNTIYF. CDR3 bases: TGTGCCAGCTCACCGAACTCCGGGACTGACAAAAACACCATATATTTT.

The genes are TRBV6-1 and TRBJ1-1; 9 bases are shared with TRBD1. Trimming cost V 4 bases and J 0 bases; bases outside gene matches: 9. Looked up from germline, CDR1 is MNHNS and CDR2 is SASEGT. The CDR3 length is 17 residues. In nucleotides, the CDR3 is TGTGCCAGCAGTGGGACCGGGACAGGGTTAATGAACACTGAAGCTTTCTTT. This translates into CASSGTGTGLMNTEAFF.

This clone has a single count. The chain has TRBV6-5 and TRBJ1-5; TRBD1 might be the D (6 bases). V was cut by 6 bases and J by 5 bases, with 17 bases left in between. The CDR3 covers 15 residues. The germline V gene has CDR1 MNHEY and CDR2 SVGAGI. The CDR3 bases are TGTGCCAGCAGGGAGTTACTTTGGACAGATCAGCCCCAGCATTTT. Residues: CASRELLWTDQPQHF.

The rearrangement links TRBV4-1 to TRBJ1-4; D remains ambiguous. This CDR3 contains 17 residues. The V gene's germline CDR1 is MGHRA and CDR2 YSYEKL. V lost 6 bases, J lost 3 bases, and 20 bases lay in between. CDR3 nucleotide sequence: TGCGCCAGCAGTCCTGGGCGGGGTACTGGGGCTAATGAAAAACTGTTTTTT. It is translated as CASSPGRGTGANEKLFF.

The V gene is TRBV19, the J gene TRBJ1-1; unclear D gene. CDR3 size: 13 residues. Germline loops: CDR1 LNHDA, CDR2 SQIVND (reference sequence). Trimming removed 5 bases from V and 6 bases from J, with 13 bases in between. The CDR3 DNA is TGTGCCAGTAGTCTCCAGGTGGGCGCTGAAGCTTTCTTT. Residues: CASSLQVGAEAFF.

Here the CDR3 reads CAWSRLRLAGGQKFTDTQYF. For the CDR3, the DNA is TGTGCCTGGAGTAGACTTCGACTAGCGGGGGGGCAAAAATTCACAGATACGCAGTATTTT. The J gene is TRBJ2-3, the V gene TRBV30; 14 nucleotides align to TRBD2. From germline, CDR1 is GTSNPN and CDR2 SVGIG (reference sequence). V trimming: 2 bases; J trimming: 2 bases; junction bases outside the gene matches: 15. The CDR3 spans 20 residues.

The genes are TRBV9 and TRBJ1-1, with D perhaps TRBD1 (5 bases). Trimming cost V 3 bases and J 5 bases, with 11 bases left between them. The CDR3 length is 13 residues. In germline, CDR1 is SGDLS, CDR2 YYNGEE. The chain's CDR3 is CASSDLGGTEAFF. In DNA form, the CDR3 reads TGTGCCAGCAGCGACCTTGGGGGGACTGAAGCTTTCTTT.

The CDR3 DNA follows: TGTGCCAGCAGCTTACGGATGCAGGGGCCCGATACGCAGTATTTT. Its protein is CASSLRMQGPDTQYF. This chain connects TRBV13 to TRBJ2-3; D is possibly TRBD1 (6 bases). V lost 2 bases to trimming and J lost 6 bases, with 15 bases between them. The CDR3 extends over 15 amino acids. Germline V gene lookup returns CDR1 PRHDT and CDR2 FYEKMQ (reference sequence).

V and J are TRBV4-1 and TRBJ2-3; D call uncertain. Trimming stripped 6 bases from V and 6 bases from J, with 13 bases between. CDR3 length: 13 residues. CDR1 MGHRA and CDR2 YSYEKL come from the germline V gene. CDR3: CASRQPPPDTQYF. CDR3 DNA: TGCGCCAGCAGGCAACCCCCCCCGGATACGCAGTATTTT.

V and J are TRBV19 and TRBJ1-1; 9 nucleotides match TRBD1. This CDR3 comprises 14 residues. In germline, CDR1 is LNHDA, CDR2 SQIVND (reference sequence). Germline trimming cut 8 bases from V and 0 bases from J; bases unmatched to any gene: 4. The CDR3 nucleotides are TGTGCCAGTGGACAGGGGTTAGTGAACACTGAAGCTTTCTTT. Its translation: CASGQGLVNTEAFF.

This chain joins TRBV7-8 and TRBJ1-2; weak D call: TRBD1 (5 bases). The germline CDR1 and CDR2 sequences are SGHVS and FQNEAQ. V was clipped by 1 base and J by 6 bases, with 9 bases between them. CDR3 size: 13 residues. The CDR3 reads CASSLGRVNGYTF. The DNA for the CDR3 is TGTGCCAGCAGCTTAGGCAGGGTGAATGGCTACACCTTC. Using reference TRBV7-8 and TRBJ1-2 for the parts outside the CDR3, the full variable domain is GAGVSQSPRYKVAKRGQDVALRCDPISGHVSLFWYQQALGQGPEFLTYFQNEAQLDKSGLPSDRFFAERPEGSVSTLKIQRTQQEDSAVYLCASSLGRVNGYTFGSGTRLTVV.

This clone was recorded only once. CDR3 DNA sequence: TGTGCCATCAGTGAGTTCCCAGCAACTAATGAAAAACTGTTTTTT. It encodes CAISEFPATNEKLFF. The chain recombines TRBV10-3 with TRBJ1-4; D is uncertain. The CDR3 spans 15 residues. Trimming shortened V by 1 base and J by 0 bases, and 6 bases separated the two germline ends. The V gene's germline CDR1 is ENHRY and CDR2 SYGVKD.

The chain recombines TRBV30 with TRBJ2-2, with TRBD1 as a possible D gene (5 bases). Germline V gives CDR1 GTSNPN, CDR2 SVGIG (reference sequence). V shed 1 base and J shed 4 bases, with 10 bases lying between them. This CDR3 comprises 14 residues. The DNA for the CDR3 is TGTGCCTGGAGTGCAGGGCCGAGCACCGGGGAGCTGTTTTTT. Translating gives CAWSAGPSTGELFF.

The V gene is TRBV7-9, the J gene TRBJ2-5; maybe TRBD1 (6 bases). This CDR3 spans 14 amino acids. Germline V CDR1 and CDR2: SEHNR, FQNEAQ (reference sequence). Trimming shortened V by 3 bases and J by 2 bases, and 10 bases separated the two germline ends. CDR3 in amino acids: CASSFPGAQETQYF. CDR3 bases: TGTGCCAGCAGCTTCCCAGGGGCGCAAGAGACCCAGTACTTC.

The V and J genes are TRBV29-1 and TRBJ2-3, with 13 positions matching TRBD2. This CDR3 spans 14 amino acids. Germline V gives CDR1 SQVTM, CDR2 ANQGSEA. The V segment lost 6 bases and the J segment 8 bases; nucleotides outside the gene matches: 8. CDR3 DNA: TGCAGCGTACGGACTAGCGGGAGCTTCGGTACGCAGTATTTT. Residues: CSVRTSGSFGTQYF.

This chain uses TRBV5-5 with TRBJ2-3, with 11 bases aligning to TRBD2. V was clipped by 3 bases and J by 1 base; unmatched bases: 4. There are 16 residues in the CDR3. The V gene's germline CDR1 is SGHKS and CDR2 YYEKEE (reference sequence). In DNA, the CDR3 is TGTGCCAGCAGCTCGCCACTAGCGGGGGGCACAGATACGCAGTATTTT. It yields the protein CASSSPLAGGTDTQYF.

The chain employs TRBV6-1 and TRBJ1-4; TRBD1 might be the D (5 bases). From germline, CDR1 is MNHNS and CDR2 SASEGT. Trimming removed 3 bases from V and 2 bases from J, with 7 bases in between. The CDR3 extends over 14 amino acids. The CDR3 loop reads CASSEGGTNEKLFF. The CDR3 DNA sequence: TGTGCCAGCAGTGAGGGGGGGACTAATGAAAAACTGTTTTTT.

This rearrangement joins TRBV7-3 to TRBJ2-1, with D perhaps TRBD2 (6 bases). Germline lookup yields CDR1 SGHTA and CDR2 FQGTGA. The V end lost 5 bases, the J end lost 5 bases, and 13 bases lay between the germline ends. The CDR3 spans 14 residues. CDR3: CASSLGAGNNEQFF. The CDR3 nucleotides are TGTGCCAGCAGCCTTGGGGCGGGGAACAATGAGCAGTTCTTC.

The chain recombines TRBV9 with TRBJ2-3; 8 bases are shared with TRBD2. This CDR3 is 16 amino acids long. The germline CDR1 and CDR2 sequences are SGDLS and YYNGEE. V gave up 0 bases and J gave up 3 bases; unmatched junction bases: 6. CDR3 loop: CASSVDGGARTDTQYF. In DNA form, the CDR3 reads TGTGCCAGCAGCGTAGACGGGGGGGCTCGAACAGATACGCAGTATTTT.

The gene calls are TRBV5-1 and TRBJ2-2; TRBD1 might be the D (7 bases). V shed 4 bases and J shed 2 bases, with 15 bases lying between them. The CDR3 is 16 amino acids. Per germline, CDR1 SGHRS and CDR2 YFSETQ. The DNA for the CDR3 is TGCGCCAGCAGCCCCTCGGGGGACAGCAACACCGGGGAGCTGTTTTTT. Protein: CASSPSGDSNTGELFF.

This chain links TRBV5-1 with TRBJ2-1; TRBD2 aligns across 9 bases. The CDR3 extends over 16 amino acids. Germline V lookup: CDR1 SGHRS, CDR2 YFSETQ. Trimming removed 0 bases from V and 3 bases from J; junction bases left unmatched: 4. The DNA of the CDR3 is TGCGCCAGCAGCTTGGAGTTAGCGGGGGTCTACAATGAGCAGTTCTTC. It specifies CASSLELAGVYNEQFF. Using reference TRBV5-1 and TRBJ2-1 for the parts outside the CDR3, the full variable domain is KAGVTQTPRYLIKTRGQQVTLSCSPISGHRSVSWYQQTPGQGLQFLFEYFSETQRNKGNFPGRFSGRQFSNSRSEMNVSTLELGDSALYLCASSLELAGVYNEQFFGPGTRLTVL.

The V call is TRBV2, the J call TRBJ1-6, with D perhaps TRBD1 (5 bases). V dropped 6 bases and J dropped 8 bases, with 14 bases sitting between them. Germline CDR1 reads SNHLY; CDR2 reads FYNNEI. This CDR3 is 14 amino acids long. In nucleotides, the CDR3 is TGTGCCAGCAGGCCGGGACTTCAATATTCACCCCTCCACTTT. It codes for CASRPGLQYSPLHF.